The 22 T cell receptor beta chains listed next were all sequenced from one sample in a study of blood T cell repertoires in COVID-19. Sequenced by immunoSEQ multiplex PCR; TCRdb stores in-frame clones only, minus some. The table records about 320,000 clones, around 85% of them present only once. Input material: PBMCs or T cells enriched from blood (not recorded which). These receptors all come from a woman in her 30s who had been exposed to COVID-19.

This clone has just one count. The chain is built from TRBV5-1 and TRBJ1-3; 8 nucleotides match TRBD1. The ends lost 3 bases at V and 4 bases at J; junction bases unmatched: 6. This CDR3 region has 15 residues. CDR1 SGHRS and CDR2 YFSETQ come from the germline V gene. CDR3 protein: CASSWGQGAGNTIYF. In DNA, the CDR3 is TGCGCCAGCAGCTGGGGCCAGGGGGCAGGAAACACCATATATTTT.

The CDR3: CASTSSDVSYEQYF. DNA for the CDR3: TGTGCCAGCACCTCGTCAGATGTCTCCTACGAGCAGTACTTC. The chain links TRBV28 to TRBJ2-7; D is undetermined. This CDR3 spans 14 amino acids. CDR1 MDHEN and CDR2 SYDVKM come from the germline V gene. The V gene lost 7 bases and the J gene lost 0 bases, with 13 bases spanning the gap.

This chain connects TRBV27 to TRBJ1-4, with a weak D call TRBD1 (5 bases). The CDR3 is 15 residues long. Per germline, CDR1 MNHEY and CDR2 SMNVEV (reference sequence). V lost 2 bases and J lost 6, with 13 bases in between. This CDR3 reads CASSLGAGMDEKLFF. The CDR3 DNA follows: TGTGCCAGCAGTTTAGGGGCAGGGATGGATGAAAAACTGTTTTTT.

The chain has TRBV28 and TRBJ2-4; 7 nucleotides align to TRBD1. V was pared by 2 bases and J by 0 bases, with 10 bases of the junction left unmatched. The CDR3 runs 18 residues. The germline V gene encodes CDR1 MDHEN and CDR2 SYDVKM. CDR3 DNA: TGTGCCAGCAGTTTAAACCAGGGGGTCAGACCAGCCAAAAACATTCAGTACTTC. Translated, it gives CASSLNQGVRPAKNIQYF.

DNA for the CDR3: TGTGCCAGCGGGAGTAGTGATTCACCCCTCCACTTT. Translation: CASGSSDSPLHF. The chain links TRBV2 to TRBJ1-6; no clear D gene. Germline V CDR1 and CDR2: SNHLY, FYNNEI. The CDR3 consists of 12 residues. Trimming removed 8 bases at V and 8 bases at J, with 10 bases between.

This clone was recorded only once. The chain employs TRBV7-6 and TRBJ1-2; D not resolved. V lost 1 base and J lost 1, with 10 bases in between. CDR1 is SGHVS, CDR2 FNYEAQ, per germline. This CDR3 region has 15 residues. In DNA, the CDR3 is TGTGCCAGCAGCTTAGGGAGTTCGTTTAACTATGGCTACACCTTC. Encoded protein: CASSLGSSFNYGYTF.

The chain recombines TRBV9 with TRBJ1-2; no reliable D call. Trimming cost V 3 bases and J 3 bases, with 6 bases left between them. CDR1 is SGDLS, CDR2 YYNGEE, per germline. The CDR3 has 12 residues. CDR3 nucleotides: TGTGCCAGCAGCGGCGATGACTATGGCTACACCTTC. Translating gives CASSGDDYGYTF.

This chain connects TRBV28 to TRBJ2-7, with TRBD2 matching 11 bases. Trimming removed 6 bases from V and 2 bases from J; junction bases left unmatched: 3. This CDR3 has 14 amino acids. The V gene's germline CDR1 is MDHEN and CDR2 SYDVKM. The CDR3 spells CASSIAGGTYEQYF. DNA of the CDR3: TGTGCCAGCAGCATAGCGGGAGGGACCTACGAGCAGTACTTC.

This chain joins TRBV9 and TRBJ1-2, with TRBD1 as a possible D gene (5 bases). V was cut by 4 bases and J by 4 bases, with 14 bases left in between. The CDR3 runs 14 residues. CDR1 and CDR2 from the germline V gene are SGDLS and YYNGEE. The CDR3 DNA reads as TGTGCCAGCAGCTCCTCGACAGAAACCTATGGCTACACCTTC. Encoded protein: CASSSSTETYGYTF.

V gene TRBV28 combines with J gene TRBJ2-1; 11 nucleotides align to TRBD2. From germline, CDR1 is MDHEN and CDR2 SYDVKM. The trim removed 6 bases at V and 9 bases at J, leaving 4 bases unmatched. This CDR3 comprises 13 residues. This CDR3 reads CASRVSGRGEQFF. Here the CDR3 DNA reads TGTGCCAGCAGGGTTAGCGGGAGGGGTGAGCAGTTCTTC. The entire variable domain, with the rest obtained from reference TRBV28 and TRBJ2-1, is as follows: DVKVTQSSRYLVKRTGEKVFLECVQDMDHENMFWYRQDPGLGLRLIYFSYDVKMKEKGDIPEGYSVSREKKERFSLILESASTNQTSMYLCASRVSGRGEQFFGPGTRLTVL.

The V call is TRBV9, the J call TRBJ2-2, with D possibly matching TRBD2 (5 bases). CDR1 SGDLS and CDR2 YYNGEE come from the germline V gene. The length of the CDR3 is 13 residues. V gave up 0 bases and J gave up 15 bases, with 15 bases separating them. The CDR3 nucleotides are TGTGCCAGCAGCGTAGAAGGGCGAGGGAAGTTGTTTTTT. Amino acids: CASSVEGRGKLFF.

There are a few counts of this clone. This chain joins TRBV7-3 and TRBJ2-3; TRBD2 matches 9 bases. In germline, CDR1 is SGHTA, CDR2 FQGTGA. The V segment lost 1 base and the J segment 0 bases; nucleotides outside the gene matches: 2. CDR3 size: 16 residues. The CDR3 protein is CASSLRLAGSTDTQYF. CDR3 DNA sequence: TGTGCCAGCAGCTTAAGGCTAGCGGGAAGCACAGATACGCAGTATTTT.

The CDR3 is CASSQGSRAGGTEAFF. The CDR3 nucleotides are TGTGCCAGCAGCCAAGGCTCCCGGGCAGGGGGCACTGAAGCTTTCTTT. The J gene is TRBJ1-1, the V gene TRBV3-1 (or the pseudogene TRBV3-2); 7 bases are shared with TRBD1. J lost 4 bases, V lost 1 base, and 9 bases had no gene match. In germline, CDR1 is LGHDT, CDR2 YNNKEL (reference sequence). The CDR3 contains 16 residues.

J is TRBJ2-7 and V is TRBV29-1, with 9 bases matching TRBD1. CDR3 length: 12 residues. V trimming: 4 bases; J trimming: 6 bases; junction bases outside the gene matches: 4. The germline gives CDR1 SQVTM, CDR2 ANQGSEA. CDR3 nucleotides: TGCAGCGTTGCACAGGGGGCGCCCGAGCAGTACTTC. Its protein product is CSVAQGAPEQYF.

V and J are TRBV6-2 or TRBV6-3 and TRBJ1-5, with D unresolved. V was clipped by 5 bases and J by 2 bases, with 10 bases between them. CDR3 length: 14 residues. From germline, CDR1 is MNHEY and CDR2 SVGEGT. The CDR3 loop reads CASSPVERNQPQHF. The CDR3 bases are TGTGCCAGCAGTCCCGTGGAGCGCAATCAGCCCCAGCATTTT.

V usage is TRBV5-1 and J usage is TRBJ1-4; D unresolved. Trimming stripped 2 bases from V and 8 bases from J, with 19 bases between. Germline V gene sequence: CDR1 SGHRS, CDR2 YFSETQ. The CDR3 is 16 amino acids. The CDR3: CASSFREGPLGEKLFF. Here the CDR3 DNA reads TGCGCCAGCAGCTTCCGGGAAGGGCCGTTGGGAGAAAAACTGTTTTTT.

The J gene is TRBJ1-2, the V gene TRBV3-1 (or the pseudogene TRBV3-2); TRBD1 agrees at 8 bases. CDR1 and CDR2 (germline): LGHDT, YNNKEL (reference sequence). V lost 3 bases, J lost 8 bases, and 14 bases stayed unmatched. The CDR3 length is 16 residues. Here the CDR3 DNA reads TGTGCCAGCAGCCACTCTCCGGGGACAGGTCCTTTAGGCTACACCTTC. The encoded protein is CASSHSPGTGPLGYTF.

This chain connects TRBV6-5 to TRBJ1-1; D is ambiguous. The V gene lost 3 bases and the J gene lost 4 bases, with 9 bases spanning the gap. Germline V CDR1 and CDR2: MNHEY, SVGAGI. The length of the CDR3 is 13 residues. The CDR3 coding sequence is TGTGCCAGCAGTTATTTACGGAGCACTGAAGCTTTCTTT. It specifies CASSYLRSTEAFF.

The chain links TRBV4-2 to TRBJ2-2; the match to TRBD2 covers 10 bases. With V trimmed by 4 bases and J by 2 bases, 4 bases remained unmatched. CDR3 length: 16 amino acids. Germline V gives CDR1 LGHNA, CDR2 YNFKEQ. The CDR3 DNA reads TGTGCCAGCAGCCCTACTAGCGGGGTTAACACCGGGGAGCTGTTTTTT. Its translation: CASSPTSGVNTGELFF.

The chain recombines TRBV12-3 or TRBV12-4 with TRBJ2-7; D is undetermined. CDR3 size: 13 residues. V lost 8 bases, J lost 2 bases, and 13 bases lay in between. In nucleotides, the CDR3 is TGTGCCAGCGCCCCGAGCCTCACCTACGAGCAGTACTTC. Amino acids: CASAPSLTYEQYF.

CDR3 in amino acids: CASSQEGGTTGEQYF. Here the CDR3 DNA reads TGCGCCAGCAGCCAAGAGGGGGGGACGACGGGCGAGCAGTACTTC. This chain connects TRBV4-3 to TRBJ2-7, with 7 bases matching TRBD2. This CDR3 region has 15 residues. Trimming took 0 bases from V and 6 from J; bases not matched to a gene: 8. Looked up from germline, CDR1 is LGHNA and CDR2 is YSLEER.

This chain links TRBV28 with TRBJ2-7, with no clear D. This CDR3 comprises 12 residues. Trimming took 11 bases from V and 2 from J, leaving 13 bases between them. CDR1 MDHEN and CDR2 SYDVKM come from the germline V gene. The CDR3 spells CACRSATYEQYF. The CDR3 region has the DNA TGTGCCTGCCGCTCCGCTACCTACGAGCAGTACTTC.